These 18 T cell receptor beta chains were sequenced from one sample in a study of CD8+ T cells in alopecia areata. As the sequencing template, cDNA was produced by extracting RNA and reverse transcribing it. Some clones are missing from TCRdb's copy, which holds only in-frame ones; the method was immunoSEQ multiplex PCR. The sample has 85,000 to 110,000 clones, around 60% seen once. The material sequenced was CD4+ T cells sorted from blood. These receptors were collected from a human donor in good health.

The chain recombines TRBV7-2 with TRBJ2-7; D is ambiguous. Germline assignment: CDR1 SGHTA and CDR2 FQGNSA. V was cut by 5 bases and J by 4 bases, with 9 bases left in between. The CDR3 is 12 amino acids. Here the CDR3 DNA reads TGTGCCAGCAGCGGCTCGGGTTACGAGCAGTACTTC. Translating gives CASSGSGYEQYF. Full variable domain (rest looked up from reference TRBV7-2 and TRBJ2-7): GAGVSQSPSNKVTEKGKDVELRCDPISGHTALYWYRQSLGQGLEFLIYFQGNSAPDKSGLPSDRFSAERTGGSVSTLTIQRTQQEDSAVYLCASSGSGYEQYFGPGTRLTVT.

V is TRBV11-2 and J is TRBJ2-3; TRBD2 aligns across 7 bases. This CDR3 is 17 amino acids long. CDR1 and CDR2 from the germline V gene are SGHAT and FQNNGV. J gave up 2 bases and V 7 bases, and 15 bases lay outside the gene matches. The CDR3: CASTPVRTSLFTDTQYF. CDR3 DNA sequence: TGTGCCAGCACGCCCGTTAGGACTAGTTTATTCACAGATACGCAGTATTTT. Using reference TRBV11-2 and TRBJ2-3 for the parts outside the CDR3, the full variable domain is EAGVAQSPRYKIIEKRQSVAFWCNPISGHATLYWYQQILGQGPKLLIQFQNNGVVDDSQLPKDRFSAERLKGVDSTLKIQPAKLEDSAVYLCASTPVRTSLFTDTQYFGPGTRLTVL.

This clone is a singleton in its sample. The genes are TRBV18 and TRBJ2-1, with 8 bases that match TRBD1. Germline trimming cut 0 bases from V and 8 bases from J; bases unmatched to any gene: 6. In germline, CDR1 is KGHSH, CDR2 LQKENI. CDR3 size: 15 residues. In nucleotides, the CDR3 is TGTGCCAGCTCACCACCTATGGACAGGGTGCATGAGCAGTTCTTC. This encodes CASSPPMDRVHEQFF.

V gene TRBV5-4 combines with J gene TRBJ2-5; tentatively, D is TRBD2 (5 bases). The CDR3 runs to 14 residues. Trimming removed 3 bases at V and 3 bases at J, with 12 bases between. Germline V gives CDR1 SGHNT, CDR2 YYREEE (reference sequence). In nucleotides, the CDR3 is TGTGCCAGCAGCTCAAGGACTGGGAAAGAGACCCAGTACTTC. Translated, it gives CASSSRTGKETQYF.

The chain employs TRBV9 and TRBJ1-2; D is unresolved. V was cut by 0 bases and J by 0 bases, with 9 bases left in between. This CDR3 has 15 residues. Germline values: CDR1 SGDLS, CDR2 YYNGEE. The CDR3, as DNA: TGTGCCAGCAGCGTAGGAGCAGGAACTAACTATGGCTACACCTTC. Translated: CASSVGAGTNYGYTF.

The chain links TRBV6-5 to TRBJ2-7, with D maybe TRBD2 (6 bases). V was trimmed by 4 bases and J by 2 bases, leaving 12 bases between them. Germline CDR1 MNHEY, CDR2 SVGAGI. This CDR3 region has 14 residues. Here the CDR3 DNA reads TGTGCCAGCAGTTCCCTCAGCGGGCCCTACGAGCAGTACTTC. Residues: CASSSLSGPYEQYF.

The chain uses TRBV23-1 and TRBJ2-7, with TRBD2 as a possible D gene (5 bases). TRBV23-1 is identified as an open reading frame with a role that is uncertain. The CDR3 is 13 residues long. V lost 11 bases and J 3 bases, leaving 17 bases between the germline ends. This CDR3 reads CARTKGEDYEQYF. DNA of the CDR3: TGCGCCCGGACGAAGGGAGAGGACTACGAGCAGTACTTC.

This clone has just a few counts. V usage is TRBV29-1 and J usage is TRBJ1-1; 11 bases align to TRBD1. The CDR3 runs 12 residues. Germline-derived CDR1 and CDR2 are SQVTM and ANQGSEA. V was clipped by 7 bases and J by 7 bases; unmatched bases: 5. In DNA, the CDR3 is TGCAGCGCTGGACAGGGGGCGGTTGAAGCTTTCTTT. Translation: CSAGQGAVEAFF.

This clone is medium-sized in the sample. The same CDR3 also results from other DNA sequences found in this sample. The rearrangement links TRBV28 to TRBJ2-5, with D perhaps TRBD1 (6 bases). Between the trimmed V and J ends, which lost 5 bases and 5 bases, there was a span of 15 bases. CDR1 is MDHEN and CDR2 is SYDVKM in the germline V gene. The CDR3 covers 14 residues. The CDR3 nucleotides read TGTGCCAGCAGTCGGGGACAAGCGGCGGAGACCCAGTACTTC. Translation gives CASSRGQAAETQYF.

This clone was seen just once. The chain employs TRBV4-1 and TRBJ2-1, with TRBD1 identical over 8 bases. The CDR3 runs 15 residues. Looked up from germline, CDR1 is MGHRA and CDR2 is YSYEKL. The V gene end was trimmed by 0 bases and the J gene end by 9 bases; junction bases not matched to a gene: 7. CDR3 sequence (DNA): TGCGCCAGCAGCCAAGATGGCAGGGGGCTTGGTGAGCAGTTCTTC. Translation: CASSQDGRGLGEQFF.

The V and J genes are TRBV6-5 and TRBJ1-5; maybe TRBD1 (5 bases). CDR3 length: 15 amino acids. V was pared by 4 bases and J by 4 bases, with 14 bases between. Germline assignment: CDR1 MNHEY and CDR2 SVGAGI. The CDR3 coding sequence is TGTGCCAGCAGTTCCTCAGGGACTGTTAATCAGCCCCAGCATTTT. This codes for CASSSSGTVNQPQHF.

This chain uses TRBV29-1 with TRBJ2-7; D might be TRBD2 (5 bases). The CDR3 is 13 residues long. In germline, CDR1 is SQVTM, CDR2 ANQGSEA. V was cut by 6 bases and J by 6 bases, with 18 bases left in between. CDR3 sequence reads: CSVLRTLGGEQYF. The CDR3 DNA reads as TGCAGCGTACTCAGGACGTTAGGAGGCGAGCAGTACTTC.

The chain uses TRBV30 and TRBJ2-6; D not certain. The germline V and J ends were trimmed by 2 bases and 0 bases, with 8 bases remaining between them. The CDR3 has 15 residues. Looked up from germline, CDR1 is GTSNPN and CDR2 is SVGIG (reference sequence). CDR3 sequence (DNA): TGTGCCTGGAGTTTAGGCGGCTCTGGGGCCAACGTCCTGACTTTC. It specifies CAWSLGGSGANVLTF.

The chain carries TRBV9 and TRBJ1-1; no definite D call. The CDR3 covers 13 residues. Germline CDR1 SGDLS, CDR2 YYNGEE. Trimming pared 0 bases from V and 1 base from J, leaving 4 bases between. The CDR3 loop reads CASSVASNTEAFF. CDR3 in DNA: TGTGCCAGCAGCGTAGCCTCGAACACTGAAGCTTTCTTT.

J is TRBJ1-2 and V is TRBV5-1; TRBD1 matches at 7 bases. Per the germline V gene, CDR1 is SGHRS and CDR2 is YFSETQ. The CDR3 covers 14 residues. V trimming: 4 bases; J trimming: 4 bases; junction bases outside the gene matches: 7. The CDR3 loop reads CASSVAGGSYGYTF. CDR3 DNA: TGCGCCAGCAGCGTAGCAGGGGGTTCCTATGGCTACACCTTC.

In this sample, this clone turned up a few times. The chain is built from TRBV4-2 and TRBJ2-1; the D gene could be TRBD1 or TRBD2 (5 bases each). The CDR3 contains 14 residues. Trimming removed 3 bases from V and 5 bases from J, with 11 bases in between. CDR1 is LGHNA, CDR2 YNFKEQ, per germline. CDR3 in DNA: TGTGCCAGCAGCCAGGGGGACGTCAACAATGAGCAGTTCTTC. Its translation is CASSQGDVNNEQFF.

This clone showed up just once. This chain uses TRBV29-1 with TRBJ2-7, with a weak D call TRBD2 (5 bases). Trimming removed 4 bases from V and 7 bases from J, with 14 bases in between. In germline, CDR1 is SQVTM, CDR2 ANQGSEA. There are 12 residues in the CDR3. CDR3 residues: CSVGDGVGEQYF. The CDR3 DNA sequence: TGCAGCGTTGGAGACGGGGTCGGGGAGCAGTACTTC.

This clone was recorded a few times. The chain recombines TRBV5-1 with TRBJ2-5, with 13 bases matching TRBD2. V shed 4 bases, J shed 4 bases, and the junction held 7 bases outside the gene matches. The CDR3 is made up of 16 amino acids. CDR1 is SGHRS and CDR2 is YFSETQ in the germline V gene. CDR3 bases: TGCGCCAGCAGCCGGGGGACTAGCGGGGACACAGAGACCCAGTACTTC. This translates into CASSRGTSGDTETQYF.